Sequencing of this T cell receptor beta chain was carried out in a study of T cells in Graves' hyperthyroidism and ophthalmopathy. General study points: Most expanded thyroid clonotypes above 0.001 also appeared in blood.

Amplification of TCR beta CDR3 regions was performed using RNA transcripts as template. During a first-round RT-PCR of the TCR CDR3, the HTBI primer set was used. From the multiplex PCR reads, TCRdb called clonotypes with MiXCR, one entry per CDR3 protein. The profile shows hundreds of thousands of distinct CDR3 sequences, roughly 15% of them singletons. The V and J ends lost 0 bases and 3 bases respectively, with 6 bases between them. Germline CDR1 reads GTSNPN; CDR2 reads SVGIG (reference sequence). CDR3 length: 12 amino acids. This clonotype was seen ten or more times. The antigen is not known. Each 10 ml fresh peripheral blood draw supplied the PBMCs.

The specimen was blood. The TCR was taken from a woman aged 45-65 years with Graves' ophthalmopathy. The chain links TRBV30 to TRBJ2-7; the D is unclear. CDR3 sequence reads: CAWSVYVYEQYF. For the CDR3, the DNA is TGTGCCTGGAGTGTATATGTCTACGAGCAGTACTTC.